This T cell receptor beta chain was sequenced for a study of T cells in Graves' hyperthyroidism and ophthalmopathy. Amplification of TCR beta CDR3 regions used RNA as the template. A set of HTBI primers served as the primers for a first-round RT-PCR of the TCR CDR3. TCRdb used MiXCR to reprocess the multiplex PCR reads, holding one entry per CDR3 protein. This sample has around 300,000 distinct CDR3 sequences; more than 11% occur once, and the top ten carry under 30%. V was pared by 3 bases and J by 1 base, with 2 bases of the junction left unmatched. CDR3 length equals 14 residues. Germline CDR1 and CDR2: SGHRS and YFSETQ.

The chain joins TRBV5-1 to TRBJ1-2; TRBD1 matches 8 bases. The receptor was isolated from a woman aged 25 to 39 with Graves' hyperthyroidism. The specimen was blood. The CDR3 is CASSSTGVNYGYTF. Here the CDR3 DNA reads TGCGCCAGCAGCTCGACAGGGGTTAACTATGGCTACACCTTC.